This T cell receptor (beta chain) originates from a study of identical twins. Germline values: CDR1 DFQATT, CDR2 SNEGSKA (reference sequence). V was clipped by 6 bases and J by 3 bases, with 11 bases between them. The CDR3 spans 12 residues. Study-level findings and limits: Those out-of-frame alpha sequences shared by twins showed an excess of low generation probability.

This clonotype appeared a few times. Its antigen is still unknown. TCRdb analysed the 5' RACE reads with MiXCR anew, one entry per CDR3 protein. There are around 490,000 distinct CDR3 sequences in the sample; roughly 15% occur only once, and roughly 0.44% lies in the top ten. These data were also reused for a study on yellow fever vaccine responses in identical twins.

The TCR sequence derives from a young woman in good health. This chain uses TRBV20-1 with TRBJ1-1; D gene unclear. The sample comprised CD4+ T cells sorted from blood. The CDR3 coding sequence is TGCAGTGCCGAAAGAACCGACACTGAAGCTTTCTTT. This encodes CSAERTDTEAFF.